This TCR beta chain was captured in a study of blood T cell repertoires in COVID-19. Overall study: The origin of the acute and convalescent COVID-19 samples was the United States, Italy and Spain. The cDNA or gDNA used as material had been derived from T cells, B-cell-depleted T cells, or PBMCs.

Germline assignment: CDR1 MGHDK and CDR2 SYGVNS. The V end was cut by 1 base, the J end by 2 bases, with 11 bases between. This CDR3 comprises 15 residues. Per the study methods: Amplifying reference gene primers gave estimates of nucleated cell counts. Using immunoSEQ multiplex PCR, the repertoire was profiled, and TCRdb retains in-frame clones only, with some absent. V and J calls and clone size are given by that table; D and trimming were obtained from the DNA. The table shows 100,000 to 120,000 clones, with about 70% occurring only once. The specimen was peripheral blood. The V and J genes are TRBV25-1 and TRBJ1-2, with D hard to call. The receptor was isolated from a woman aged 60-75 years with acute or convalescent COVID-19. CDR3 residues: CASSESGTHNYGYTF. The CDR3, as DNA: TGTGCCAGCAGTGAATCTGGCACCCACAACTATGGCTACACCTTC.